This T cell receptor (beta chain) is from a study of cytomegalovirus exposure and HLA in healthy donors. Study-wide results and limits: High specificity and sensitivity for cytomegalovirus status were reported for the classifier.

Worth noting for this clone: No antigen is known for it.

CDR1 and CDR2 from the germline V gene are SGHAT and FQNNGV. V trimming: 2 bases; J trimming: 7 bases; junction bases outside the gene matches: 8. The CDR3 length is 15 residues. The protocol was immunoSEQ multiplex PCR, while the TCRdb copy is restricted to in-frame clones and leaves out a portion. The sample contains roughly 58,000 clones, about nine tenths of which appear only once. V and J are TRBV11-2 and TRBJ2-7, with TRBD2 matching 10 bases. The clonotype originates from a man aged 18 to 35 in good health and CMV-seronegative. Sequencing was done on a sample of PBMCs. The DNA of the CDR3 is TGTGCCAGCAGCTTATCCACTAGCGGGATGGTTGAGCAGTACTTC. It encodes CASSLSTSGMVEQYF.